Shown below are 27 T cell receptor beta chains from a single sample sequenced in a study of blood T cell repertoires in COVID-19. The table came from immunoSEQ multiplex PCR; TCRdb's copy has only in-frame clones and leaves some out. The sample holds 200,000 to 300,000 clones, 70% to 90% seen once. Material for sequencing was peripheral blood. The source of these receptors is a young man with active or convalescent COVID-19.

The rearrangement links TRBV7-9 to TRBJ2-3; 13 nucleotides match TRBD2. Germline lookup yields CDR1 SEHNR and CDR2 FQNEAQ (reference sequence). V shed 5 bases and J 8 bases; nucleotides not matched to a gene: 16. CDR3 size: 18 residues. The CDR3 DNA reads TGTGCCAGCAGCCTTCCGTTTCGACTAGCGGGGGGCGAAGGTACGCAGTATTTT. Translated, it gives CASSLPFRLAGGEGTQYF.

V and J are TRBV6-1 and TRBJ2-4; TRBD1 might be the D (6 bases). CDR3 length: 14 amino acids. Germline CDR1 and CDR2: MNHNS and SASEGT. Trimming pared 3 bases from V and 8 bases from J, leaving 14 bases between. The CDR3 DNA follows: TGTGCCAGCAGTGACGGGACATTAGGAGACATTCAGTACTTC. Translated: CASSDGTLGDIQYF.

The CDR3 DNA reads as TGTGCCAGCAGTCTGACAGACAATCAGCCCCAGCATTTT. Residues: CASSLTDNQPQHF. The chain is built from TRBV12-3 or TRBV12-4 and TRBJ1-5, with D perhaps matching TRBD1 (5 bases). V shed 5 bases and J shed 3 bases, with 8 bases lying between them. This CDR3 is 13 amino acids long.

The chain employs TRBV19 and TRBJ1-3, with D possibly TRBD1 on 6 matching bases. V gave up 6 bases and J gave up 3 bases, with 15 bases separating them. Germline V gives CDR1 LNHDA, CDR2 SQIVND (reference sequence). This CDR3 contains 15 residues. DNA of the CDR3: TGTGCCAGTAGAAGAGACAGGCCATTTGGAAACACCATATATTTT. Translation: CASRRDRPFGNTIYF.

The CDR3 nucleotides read TGTGCCATCAGTGAGCGGGGGGACACAGATACGCAGTATTTT. Translated: CAISERGDTDTQYF. V usage is TRBV10-3 and J usage is TRBJ2-3; TRBD2 matches 7 bases. CDR3 length: 14 amino acids. Germline V gene sequence: CDR1 ENHRY, CDR2 SYGVKD. V lost 2 bases and J lost 2; bases outside the gene matches: 1.

The chain carries TRBV9 and TRBJ2-5, with TRBD2 matching 7 bases. The CDR3 runs to 16 residues. Germline CDR1 SGDLS, CDR2 YYNGEE. Trimming cost V 3 bases and J 5 bases; bases outside gene matches: 13. As DNA, the CDR3 is TGTGCCAGCAGCGAGACCCCTTTGCGGGGGTGGGAGACCCAGTACTTC. Residues: CASSETPLRGWETQYF.

V and J are TRBV11-2 and TRBJ1-6, with D perhaps TRBD1 (5 bases). V was pared by 1 base and J by 5 bases, with 6 bases between. The germline V gene encodes CDR1 SGHAT and CDR2 FQNNGV. There are 14 residues in the CDR3. Here the CDR3 DNA reads TGTGCCAGCAGCTTAGTCAGGGATAATTCACCCCTCCACTTT. It specifies CASSLVRDNSPLHF.

The chain uses TRBV13 and TRBJ1-1; 7 positions agree with TRBD1. J lost 0 bases, V lost 5 bases, and 9 bases had no gene match. CDR1 and CDR2 (germline): PRHDT, FYEKMQ (reference sequence). CDR3 size: 16 residues. The CDR3 loop is CASSRDSSSLNTEAFF. CDR3 bases: TGTGCCAGCAGCCGGGACAGCTCGTCTCTGAACACTGAAGCTTTCTTT. Full variable domain (outside the CDR3, taken from reference TRBV13 and TRBJ1-1): AAGVIQSPRHLIKEKRETATLKCYPIPRHDTVYWYQQGPGQDPQFLISFYEKMQSDKGSIPDRFSAQQFSDYHSELNMSSLELGDSALYFCASSRDSSSLNTEAFFGQGTRLTVV.

V is TRBV15 and J is TRBJ2-1; maybe TRBD1 (5 bases). The CDR3 runs to 15 residues. CDR1 and CDR2 (germline): LNHNV, YYDKDF (reference sequence). V was cut by 4 bases and J by 2 bases, with 12 bases left in between. CDR3 residues: CATSKDKTTYNEQFF. DNA for the CDR3: TGTGCCACCAGCAAGGACAAGACAACCTACAATGAGCAGTTCTTC.

This chain joins TRBV19 and TRBJ1-5; TRBD1 agrees at 7 bases. Per germline, CDR1 LNHDA and CDR2 SQIVND (reference sequence). CDR3 length: 14 residues. V was pared by 6 bases and J by 3 bases, with 5 bases of the junction left unmatched. The DNA of the CDR3 is TGTGCCAGTAGCCGGGACAGCTACAATCAGCCCCAGCATTTT. This codes for CASSRDSYNQPQHF.

The J gene is TRBJ2-1, the V gene TRBV19; 9 bases map to TRBD2. CDR3 size: 15 residues. Germline V gene lookup returns CDR1 LNHDA and CDR2 SQIVND (reference sequence). The junction had 10 bases not matched to a gene; V was cut back by 7 bases and J by 6 bases. The CDR3 DNA reads TGTGCCAGTACCATAAGCGGGGGGAACTTCAATGAGCAGTTCTTC. Its protein is CASTISGGNFNEQFF.

The chain uses TRBV7-7 and TRBJ2-2; 7 bases agree with TRBD1. Germline V gene lookup returns CDR1 SSHAT and CDR2 FNYEAQ (reference sequence). The CDR3 runs 14 residues. The trim removed 1 base at V and 4 bases at J, leaving 0 bases unmatched. CDR3 DNA sequence: TGTGCCAGCAGCTTAGGACAGGGCACCGGGGAGCTGTTTTTT. Protein product: CASSLGQGTGELFF.

The chain employs TRBV6-5 and TRBJ1-1; tentative D call: TRBD1 (5 bases). The CDR3 consists of 16 residues. Trimming removed 0 bases from V and 1 base from J, with 12 bases in between. The germline gives CDR1 MNHEY, CDR2 SVGAGI. The chain's CDR3 is CASSYSTGGGNTEAFF. In nucleotides, the CDR3 is TGTGCCAGCAGTTACTCGACGGGGGGTGGGAACACTGAAGCTTTCTTT.

The chain recombines TRBV3-1 (or the pseudogene TRBV3-2) with TRBJ1-1; TRBD1 might be the D (5 bases). The CDR3 loop spans 14 amino acids. Trimming cost V 4 bases and J 0 bases, with 9 bases left between them. CDR1 and CDR2 (germline): LGHDT, YNNKEL (reference sequence). The CDR3 coding sequence is TGTGCCAGCAGCCCGGACACTATGAACACTGAAGCTTTCTTT. Its translation is CASSPDTMNTEAFF.

This clone was picked up one time. V usage is TRBV2 and J usage is TRBJ1-4; D may be TRBD1 (6 bases). The germline gives CDR1 SNHLY, CDR2 FYNNEI. CDR3 length equals 13 residues. Trimming removed 11 bases from V and 7 bases from J, with 17 bases in between. As DNA, the CDR3 is TGTGCCGGACAGACGATCCGGGTTGAAAAACTGTTTTTT. Its protein product is CAGQTIRVEKLFF.

This chain connects TRBV5-8 to TRBJ1-2, with D perhaps TRBD1 (6 bases). Looked up from germline, CDR1 is SGHTS and CDR2 is YDEGEE. V was pared by 4 bases and J by 5 bases, with 18 bases between. The CDR3 has 15 residues. The CDR3 loop reads CASSPSLTGNYGYTF. Written as DNA, the CDR3 is TGTGCCAGCAGCCCGTCCCTCACAGGGAATTATGGCTACACCTTC.

The chain carries TRBV5-1 and TRBJ1-2, with TRBD1 identical over 7 bases. The V gene's germline CDR1 is SGHRS and CDR2 YFSETQ. Trimming cost V 4 bases and J 6 bases; bases outside gene matches: 6. The CDR3 length is 13 residues. CDR3 sequence (DNA): TGCGCCAGCAGCCCTGACAGGGTAGATGGCTACACCTTC. As protein: CASSPDRVDGYTF. The full variable domain, rest sourced from reference TRBV5-1 and TRBJ1-2, is KAGVTQTPRYLIKTRGQQVTLSCSPISGHRSVSWYQQTPGQGLQFLFEYFSETQRNKGNFPGRFSGRQFSNSRSEMNVSTLELGDSALYLCASSPDRVDGYTFGSGTRLTVV.

The chain is built from TRBV2 and TRBJ2-2; 11 bases align to TRBD2. V lost 6 bases, J lost 4 bases, and 4 bases stayed unmatched. CDR1 SNHLY and CDR2 FYNNEI come from the germline V gene. The CDR3 has 15 residues. Here the CDR3 reads CASSEGLAVTGELFF. The CDR3 region has the DNA TGTGCCAGCAGCGAGGGACTAGCGGTCACCGGGGAGCTGTTTTTT. Based on the CDR3 plus reference TRBV2 and TRBJ2-2, the full variable domain is EPEVTQTPSHQVTQMGQEVILRCVPISNHLYFYWYRQILGQKVEFLVSFYNNEISEKSEIFDDQFSVERPDGSNFTLKIRSTKLEDSAMYFCASSEGLAVTGELFFGEGSRLTVL.

This clone was counted a few times. This chain connects TRBV7-9 to TRBJ1-5; D gene ambiguous. V was shortened by 1 base and J by 4 bases, with 5 bases between the two germline ends. The CDR3 totals 13 residues. Germline V gene sequence: CDR1 SEHNR, CDR2 FQNEAQ (reference sequence). The DNA of the CDR3 is TGTGCCAGCAGCTTAGACCAGAATCAGCCCCAGCATTTT. This translates into CASSLDQNQPQHF.

The chain carries TRBV4-1 and TRBJ1-2; 7 nucleotides align to TRBD1. Germline V gives CDR1 MGHRA, CDR2 YSYEKL. This CDR3 spans 15 amino acids. The junction had 9 bases not matched to a gene; V was cut back by 0 bases and J by 8 bases. This chain's CDR3 is CASSQETGTAGGYTF. In DNA, the CDR3 is TGCGCCAGCAGCCAAGAAACCGGGACAGCTGGCGGCTACACCTTC.

This clone was seen more than once but under ten times. V gene TRBV4-3 combines with J gene TRBJ1-2; TRBD1 aligns across 10 bases. This CDR3 is built from 13 residues. Per germline, CDR1 LGHNA and CDR2 YSLEER. The ends lost 4 bases at V and 6 bases at J; junction bases unmatched: 2. CDR3 sequence: CASSPDRGDGYTF. In nucleotides, the CDR3 is TGCGCCAGCAGCCCGGACAGGGGGGATGGCTACACCTTC.

This chain connects TRBV14 to TRBJ1-6; no firm D call. CDR3 size: 15 residues. Trimming stripped 0 bases from V and 9 bases from J, with 12 bases between. CDR1 is SGHDN and CDR2 is FVKESK in the germline V gene. Here the CDR3 reads CASSQESLGASPLHF. Written as DNA, the CDR3 is TGTGCCAGCAGCCAAGAATCGCTGGGAGCTTCACCCCTCCACTTT.

V and J are TRBV5-4 and TRBJ2-1, with a tentative D call TRBD2 (7 bases). V was cut by 3 bases and J by 3 bases, with 16 bases left in between. The germline gives CDR1 SGHNT, CDR2 YYREEE (reference sequence). There are 16 residues in the CDR3. The CDR3 reads CASSSGGGGLYNEQFF. CDR3 DNA: TGTGCCAGCAGCTCAGGAGGCGGGGGCCTCTACAATGAGCAGTTCTTC.

This clone came up a few times. The chain carries TRBV6-1 and TRBJ1-4; no clear D gene. V was trimmed by 2 bases and J by 0 bases, leaving 4 bases between them. CDR3 length: 14 residues. Germline V gene lookup returns CDR1 MNHNS and CDR2 SASEGT. In nucleotides, the CDR3 is TGTGCCAGCAGTGAATTCACAACTAATGAAAAACTGTTTTTT. Its protein product is CASSEFTTNEKLFF.

V and J are TRBV11-3 and TRBJ2-1, with 7 bases aligning to TRBD2. CDR1 is SGHNT and CDR2 is YENEEA in the germline V gene. V lost 2 bases to trimming and J lost 0 bases; unmatched junction nucleotides: 7. The CDR3 runs 17 residues. For the CDR3, the DNA is TGTGCCAGCAGCTTAATTGCGGGGGTGAGCTCCTACAATGAGCAGTTCTTC. This translates into CASSLIAGVSSYNEQFF.

The chain is built from TRBV6-5 and TRBJ1-4; possible D gene TRBD1, 6 bases. V lost 5 bases and J lost 6, with 13 bases in between. CDR3 length: 14 amino acids. Germline V lookup: CDR1 MNHEY, CDR2 SVGAGI. CDR3 protein: CASSQGTGYEKLFF. DNA of the CDR3: TGTGCCAGCAGTCAGGGGACCGGCTATGAAAAACTGTTTTTT.

The chain carries TRBV15 and TRBJ1-6; 8 nucleotides match TRBD1. The germline V gene has CDR1 LNHNV and CDR2 YYDKDF (reference sequence). Trimming removed 5 bases from V and 10 bases from J; junction bases left unmatched: 10. The CDR3 covers 15 residues. CDR3 sequence: CATSGGQGWNSPLHF. CDR3 nucleotides: TGTGCCACCAGCGGAGGACAGGGCTGGAACTCACCCCTCCACTTT.